These T cell receptor beta chains were read from a single sample in a study of T cells in Graves' hyperthyroidism and ophthalmopathy. TCRdb analysed the multiplex PCR reads with MiXCR anew, one entry per CDR3 protein. The sample yields about 740,000 distinct CDR3 sequences, less than 15% seen once. The source material was blood. The source of these receptors is a woman aged 18-29 years with Graves' hyperthyroidism. CDR3s include the opening cysteine and the closing phenylalanine or tryptophan. Fields, in order: D gene, J gene, clone size, V gene, CDR3 DNA, CDR3 protein. D genes are given only for firm matches. Some rows mark clone size as missing; the rest say once, few, many or name a class of expanded clone.

d_gene: TRBD2
j_gene: TRBJ2-7
abundance: many
v_gene: TRBV27
CDR3nt: TGTGCCAGCAGTTTATCCGGGAGGGGAACCTACGAGCAGTACTTC
CDR3aa: CASSLSGRGTYEQYF

d_gene: -
j_gene: TRBJ1-2
abundance: -
v_gene: TRBV27
CDR3nt: TGTGCCAGCAGTTCGTCAACGACAGGTTGGGGGGGCTACACCTTC
CDR3aa: CASSSSTTGWGGYTF

d_gene: -
j_gene: TRBJ1-2
abundance: many
v_gene: TRBV3-1
CDR3nt: TGTGCCAGCAGCCAAGATTCGGGACGGAACAACTATGGCTACACCTTC
CDR3aa: CASSQDSGRNNYGYTF

d_gene: TRBD1
j_gene: TRBJ1-5
abundance: many
v_gene: TRBV18
CDR3nt: TGTGCCAGCTCACCAGACCATGGACAGGCCCTGAATCAGCCCCAGCATTTT
CDR3aa: CASSPDHGQALNQPQHF

d_gene: -
j_gene: TRBJ2-7
abundance: many
v_gene: TRBV5-1
CDR3nt: TGCGCCAGCAGCTGGGCCGGAGGCGAGCAGTACTTC
CDR3aa: CASSWAGGEQYF

d_gene: TRBD2
j_gene: TRBJ2-3
abundance: few
v_gene: TRBV5-1
CDR3nt: TGCGCCAGCAGCCCGATAGCGGGAGAACCAGATACGCAGTATTTT
CDR3aa: CASSPIAGEPDTQYF

d_gene: -
j_gene: TRBJ2-6
abundance: few
v_gene: TRBV12-3/TRBV12-4
CDR3nt: TGTGCCAGCAGGCGCAGGGCAACTGGGGCCAACGTCCTGACTTTC
CDR3aa: CASRRRATGANVLTF

d_gene: TRBD2
j_gene: TRBJ2-7
abundance: -
v_gene: TRBV6-4
CDR3nt: TGTGCCAGCAGTTACTCCGGACTAGCGGGAGGGAGAAAGCAGTACTTC
CDR3aa: CASSYSGLAGGRKQYF

d_gene: -
j_gene: TRBJ2-1
abundance: few
v_gene: TRBV19
CDR3nt: TGTGCCAGTAGTGGAAGTATGGAGCAGTTCTTC
CDR3aa: CASSGSMEQFF

d_gene: TRBD1
j_gene: TRBJ1-1
abundance: many
v_gene: TRBV12-3/TRBV12-4
CDR3nt: TGTGCCAGCAGACCCGGGACAGGGAGGTCGACTGAAGCTTTCTTT
CDR3aa: CASRPGTGRSTEAFF

d_gene: -
j_gene: TRBJ1-5
abundance: few
v_gene: TRBV7-2
CDR3nt: TGTGCCAGCAGTACGGACGGTCCTAATCAGCCCCAGCATTTT
CDR3aa: CASSTDGPNQPQHF

d_gene: TRBD1
j_gene: TRBJ1-2
abundance: -
v_gene: TRBV13
CDR3nt: TGTGCCAGCAGCTGGAGCCCCGGGACAGGGGGCCCGGCTAACTATGGCTACACCTTC
CDR3aa: CASSWSPGTGGPANYGYTF

d_gene: TRBD2
j_gene: TRBJ2-1
abundance: -
v_gene: TRBV12-5
CDR3nt: TGTGCTAGTGGTTTGGTAACAGGGGGCCTAGCGGGAGGTCGGAGGGTCAATGAGCAGTTCTTC
CDR3aa: CASGLVTGGLAGGRRVNEQFF

d_gene: -
j_gene: TRBJ2-5
abundance: many
v_gene: TRBV20-1
CDR3nt: TGCAGTGCTAGCCAGGGTTGGGAGACCCAGTACTTC
CDR3aa: CSASQGWETQYF

d_gene: -
j_gene: TRBJ1-2
abundance: -
v_gene: TRBV5-6
CDR3nt: TGTGCCAGCAGCTTGTTTTCTTCAGGGACGCTAACTCGCTACACCTTC
CDR3aa: CASSLFSSGTLTRYTF

d_gene: -
j_gene: TRBJ2-1
abundance: many
v_gene: TRBV7-9
CDR3nt: TGTGCCAGCAGCCCGTGGGGGAGCTACAATGAGCAGTTCTTC
CDR3aa: CASSPWGSYNEQFF

d_gene: -
j_gene: TRBJ1-2
abundance: many
v_gene: TRBV11-1
CDR3nt: TGTGCCAGCAGCGGGTACGGTTTCTATGGCTACACCTTC
CDR3aa: CASSGYGFYGYTF

d_gene: TRBD2
j_gene: TRBJ2-5
abundance: few
v_gene: TRBV7-9
CDR3nt: TGTGCCAGCAGCCCTGCACGGGGGCTAGCGGGAGATCGGGCCCAGTACTTC
CDR3aa: CASSPARGLAGDRAQYF

d_gene: TRBD1
j_gene: TRBJ1-1
abundance: many
v_gene: TRBV7-8
CDR3nt: TGTGCCAGCAGCCCGCGGACAGGGGTGAACACTGAAGCTTTCTTT
CDR3aa: CASSPRTGVNTEAFF

d_gene: -
j_gene: TRBJ2-2
abundance: -
v_gene: TRBV7-9
CDR3nt: TGTGCCAGCAGCTCAGCTCGGGGGGAGCTGTTTTTT
CDR3aa: CASSSARGELFF

d_gene: TRBD2
j_gene: TRBJ2-7
abundance: -
v_gene: TRBV7-6
CDR3nt: TGTGCCAGCAGCAGCGGGGCTCCCTACGAGCAGTACTTC
CDR3aa: CASSSGAPYEQYF

d_gene: TRBD1
j_gene: TRBJ1-4
abundance: many
v_gene: TRBV7-2
CDR3nt: TGTGCCAGCAGCCCGCCAAGGACAGGGCTGGGGGAAAAACTGTTTTTT
CDR3aa: CASSPPRTGLGEKLFF

d_gene: TRBD2
j_gene: TRBJ2-7
abundance: -
v_gene: TRBV10-3
CDR3nt: TGTGCCATCAGCGGGGGGACCGGAATCTACGAGCAGTACTTC
CDR3aa: CAISGGTGIYEQYF

d_gene: TRBD1
j_gene: TRBJ2-7
abundance: many
v_gene: TRBV28
CDR3nt: TGTGCCAGCAGCCCCTTACAGGGGGATAGCTCCTACGAGCAGTACTTC
CDR3aa: CASSPLQGDSSYEQYF

d_gene: TRBD2
j_gene: TRBJ2-3
abundance: many
v_gene: TRBV7-6
CDR3nt: TGTGCCAGCAGCTTAAGAACTAGCGGGATCACAGATACGCAGTATTTT
CDR3aa: CASSLRTSGITDTQYF

d_gene: -
j_gene: TRBJ1-1
abundance: many
v_gene: TRBV11-2
CDR3nt: TGTGCCAGCAGCGGTTTAGGTGGGGGGCAAGCTTTCTTT
CDR3aa: CASSGLGGGQAFF

d_gene: TRBD1
j_gene: TRBJ2-1
abundance: -
v_gene: TRBV7-9
CDR3nt: TGTGCCAGCAGCGGCTGGACAGGGTTTGAGGATGAGCAGTTCTTC
CDR3aa: CASSGWTGFEDEQFF

d_gene: TRBD1
j_gene: TRBJ2-4
abundance: -
v_gene: TRBV6-1
CDR3nt: TGTGCCAGCAGGACGCACAGGGGGAAAAACATTCAGTACTTC
CDR3aa: CASRTHRGKNIQYF

d_gene: TRBD1
j_gene: TRBJ1-6
abundance: few
v_gene: TRBV9
CDR3nt: TGTGCCAGCAGCGCAGCGACAGGGATCAATTCACCCCTCCACTTT
CDR3aa: CASSAATGINSPLHF

d_gene: -
j_gene: TRBJ1-4
abundance: many
v_gene: TRBV6-5
CDR3nt: TGTGCCAGCAGTTACTCGAACAGGCAGCGTGAAAAACTGTTTTTT
CDR3aa: CASSYSNRQREKLFF

d_gene: -
j_gene: TRBJ1-1
abundance: many
v_gene: TRBV20-1
CDR3nt: TGCAGTGCTAGATGGACAGTCAGGGGAAGGAGCAGGTATCCGGCAAACACTGAAGCTTTCTTT
CDR3aa: CSARWTVRGRSRYPANTEAFF

d_gene: TRBD2
j_gene: TRBJ2-3
abundance: few
v_gene: TRBV7-8
CDR3nt: TGTGCCAGCAGCTGGGGGTGGACGGGGGGGGGGACAGATACGCAGTATTTT
CDR3aa: CASSWGWTGGGTDTQYF

d_gene: TRBD2
j_gene: TRBJ2-7
abundance: -
v_gene: TRBV7-2
CDR3nt: TGTGCCTGCAGCCCCGCAGCGGGAGGCGCCTACGAGCAGTACTTC
CDR3aa: CACSPAAGGAYEQYF

d_gene: -
j_gene: TRBJ2-2
abundance: -
v_gene: TRBV7-9
CDR3nt: TGTGCCAGCAGCTGGGGACATGCGGTTCCCGGGGAGCTGTTTTTT
CDR3aa: CASSWGHAVPGELFF

d_gene: TRBD1
j_gene: TRBJ2-7
abundance: many
v_gene: TRBV20-1
CDR3nt: TGCAGTGCTGACGACAGGGGGAGCTCCTACGAGCAGTACTTC
CDR3aa: CSADDRGSSYEQYF

d_gene: TRBD1
j_gene: TRBJ2-6
abundance: -
v_gene: TRBV14
CDR3nt: TGTGCCAGCAGCCAACCTTCGAAGATTTGGGGACAGGAGTACTCTGGGGCCAACGTCCTGACTTTC
CDR3aa: CASSQPSKIWGQEYSGANVLTF

d_gene: TRBD2
j_gene: TRBJ2-1
abundance: few
v_gene: TRBV20-1
CDR3nt: TGCAGTGCTAGAGTAGCGGGAGGCACCAATGAGCAGTTCTTC
CDR3aa: CSARVAGGTNEQFF

d_gene: -
j_gene: TRBJ1-6
abundance: few
v_gene: TRBV4-3
CDR3nt: TGCGCCAGCAGCCAAGACCCATCCAGGGTCCCACCCCTCCACTTT
CDR3aa: CASSQDPSRVPPLHF

d_gene: -
j_gene: TRBJ1-1
abundance: many
v_gene: TRBV6-1
CDR3nt: TGTGCCAGCAGTGAAGATACAGGGCTGAACACTGAAGCTTTCTTT
CDR3aa: CASSEDTGLNTEAFF